The 23 T cell receptor beta chains below were found in one sample sequenced in a study of blood T cell repertoires in COVID-19 (dated by TCRdb to 2020 to 2022). Libraries came from the immunoSEQ multiplex PCR assay. In its TCRdb copy, this immuneACCESS table keeps in-frame sequences only and misses some clones. Where compared with another copy, unresolved V genes explain less than half of these, and the others have no known cause. The sample table lists about 300,000 clones, roughly 88% of them with a count of one. Jointly, the top ten make up just under 7% of the sample. The sequenced sample was peripheral blood. Receptors originate from a woman in her 30s who had recovered from COVID-19.

The chain combines TRBV11-2 with TRBJ2-1; D gene ambiguous. V was pared by 2 bases and J by 8 bases, with 13 bases between. The CDR3 extends over 14 amino acids. Per germline, CDR1 SGHAT and CDR2 FQNNGV. Written as DNA, the CDR3 is TGTGCCAGCAGCTTAACCCCCCTAGTCCATGAGCAGTTCTTC. Protein: CASSLTPLVHEQFF.

This rearrangement joins TRBV10-1 to TRBJ2-7; D unclear. V lost 3 bases and J 3 bases, leaving 6 bases between the germline ends. This CDR3 spans 12 amino acids. Germline V gene data show CDR1 as WNHNN and CDR2 as SYGVQD (reference sequence). In DNA form, the CDR3 reads TGCGCCAGCAGTGAAGGAGACTACGAGCAGTACTTC. Translation: CASSEGDYEQYF.

The chain couples TRBV7-2 to TRBJ1-5; D is perhaps TRBD1 (6 bases). Trimming removed 1 base from V and 10 bases from J, with 14 bases in between. Germline values: CDR1 SGHTA, CDR2 FQGNSA. This CDR3 comprises 14 residues. The DNA for the CDR3 is TGTGCCAGCAGCTTAGAAACAGGGTGGCGACCCCAGCATTTT. Encoded protein: CASSLETGWRPQHF. Looking up the rest from reference TRBV7-2 and TRBJ1-5 gives the full variable domain: GAGVSQSPSNKVTEKGKDVELRCDPISGHTALYWYRQSLGQGLEFLIYFQGNSAPDKSGLPSDRFSAERTGGSVSTLTIQRTQQEDSAVYLCASSLETGWRPQHFGDGTRLSIL.

This rearrangement joins TRBV3-1 (or the pseudogene TRBV3-2) to TRBJ2-3, with D perhaps matching TRBD1 (6 bases). Germline CDR1 is LGHDT and CDR2 is YNNKEL (reference sequence). The CDR3 runs to 16 residues. V shed 5 bases and J shed 0 bases, with 15 bases lying between them. Here the CDR3 DNA reads TGTGCCAGCAGCAGCTCACAGGGCCCTAGCACAGATACGCAGTATTTT. Amino acids: CASSSSQGPSTDTQYF.

The chain uses TRBV5-6 and TRBJ1-2, with a tentative D call TRBD1 (5 bases). Germline values: CDR1 SGHDT, CDR2 YYEEEE. Deletions cut 4 bases from V and 4 bases from J, with 11 bases between. This CDR3 contains 13 residues. The CDR3 protein is CASSLRQSYGYTF. The CDR3 DNA follows: TGTGCCAGCAGCCTACGACAGTCCTATGGCTACACCTTC.

This clone was picked up one time. The chain links TRBV28 to TRBJ2-3; a possible D gene is TRBD2 (5 bases). The germline V gene has CDR1 MDHEN and CDR2 SYDVKM. V dropped 2 bases and J dropped 4 bases, with 7 bases sitting between them. The CDR3 contains 13 residues. DNA of the CDR3: TGTGCCAGCAGTTTAGAGGGCGCAGATACGCAGTATTTT. This encodes CASSLEGADTQYF.

V and J are TRBV18 and TRBJ1-1; D may be TRBD1 (6 bases). CDR1 is KGHSH and CDR2 is LQKENI in the germline V gene. The CDR3 has 14 residues. With 3 bases removed from V and 2 bases from J, the gap between germline ends came to 10 bases. The CDR3 reads CASSPRTDNTEAFF. For the CDR3, the DNA is TGTGCCAGCTCACCCCGGACAGACAACACTGAAGCTTTCTTT.

The chain uses TRBV4-3 and TRBJ1-6; tentatively, D is TRBD1 (5 bases). Trimming cost V 1 base and J 8 bases, with 15 bases left between them. Germline assignment: CDR1 LGHNA and CDR2 YSLEER. This CDR3 comprises 16 residues. The CDR3 loop is CASSQGPSRGDSPLHF. CDR3 sequence (DNA): TGCGCCAGCAGCCAAGGACCCAGCCGGGGGGATTCACCCCTCCACTTT.

The chain recombines TRBV30 with TRBJ1-1; 7 nucleotides match TRBD1. The germline V gene has CDR1 GTSNPN and CDR2 SVGIG (reference sequence). CDR3 length: 13 residues. The trim removed 0 bases at V and 3 bases at J, leaving 1 base unmatched. CDR3 DNA sequence: TGTGCCTGGAGTGTGGACAGGTACACTGAAGCTTTCTTT. The encoded protein is CAWSVDRYTEAFF.

The chain has TRBV18 and TRBJ2-5; 7 bases align to TRBD1. Germline loops: CDR1 KGHSH, CDR2 LQKENI. This CDR3 spans 15 amino acids. Trimming cost V 4 bases and J 2 bases; bases outside gene matches: 7. The CDR3 DNA reads as TGTGCCAGCTCACATAACACAGGGGTACAAGAGACCCAGTACTTC. Residues: CASSHNTGVQETQYF.

This chain links TRBV5-8 with TRBJ1-6; D unresolved. V dropped 7 bases and J dropped 10 bases, with 6 bases sitting between them. The germline V gene encodes CDR1 SGHTS and CDR2 YDEGEE. The length of the CDR3 is 10 residues. The CDR3 bases are TGTGCCAGCGGGCAATCACCCCTCCACTTT. Residues: CASGQSPLHF.

The chain is built from TRBV6-5 and TRBJ1-2; D unresolved. The CDR3 totals 12 residues. From germline, CDR1 is MNHEY and CDR2 SVGAGI. V lost 5 bases and J lost 1, with 5 bases in between. CDR3 residues: CASSQYNYGYTF. In DNA, the CDR3 is TGTGCCAGCAGTCAGTATAACTATGGCTACACCTTC.

This sequence joins TRBV29-1 and TRBJ2-7, with D maybe TRBD1 (5 bases). V dropped 5 bases and J dropped 0 bases, with 8 bases sitting between them. CDR1 SQVTM and CDR2 ANQGSEA come from the germline V gene. The CDR3 runs to 12 residues. The CDR3 sequence is CSVRQSSYEQYF. In nucleotides, the CDR3 is TGCAGCGTTCGACAGAGCTCCTACGAGCAGTACTTC.

CDR3 DNA sequence: TGTGCCAGCAGTCCTTCCTTAGGGACAGGGGGCTCAGAGACCCAGTACTTC. Residues: CASSPSLGTGGSETQYF. The chain joins TRBV27 to TRBJ2-5; 12 bases fit TRBD1. Germline V gene lookup returns CDR1 MNHEY and CDR2 SMNVEV (reference sequence). Trimming at V came to 5 bases and at J to 4 bases, leaving 11 bases not matched to a gene. The CDR3 has 17 residues.

This clone occurred once. The chain recombines TRBV6-5 with TRBJ1-2; D unclear. The V gene lost 6 bases and the J gene lost 5 bases, with 10 bases spanning the gap. From germline, CDR1 is MNHEY and CDR2 SVGAGI. This CDR3 has 12 amino acids. CDR3 protein: CASRLGLYGYTF. The CDR3 bases are TGTGCCAGCAGACTAGGCTTGTATGGCTACACCTTC.

The sample holds a few counts of this clone. This chain joins TRBV5-4 and TRBJ1-6; D is possibly TRBD1 (6 bases). The CDR3 consists of 19 residues. With 3 bases removed from V and 0 bases from J, the gap between germline ends came to 19 bases. Germline V gene data show CDR1 as SGHNT and CDR2 as YYREEE (reference sequence). CDR3 region: CASSSPTGQQSSYNSPLHF. The DNA of the CDR3 is TGTGCCAGCAGCTCGCCAACCGGACAGCAAAGCTCCTATAATTCACCCCTCCACTTT.

This chain connects TRBV7-3 to TRBJ2-1; 7 bases fit TRBD1. This CDR3 spans 15 amino acids. Trimming took 2 bases from V and 3 from J; bases not matched to a gene: 4. Germline CDR1 SGHTA, CDR2 FQGTGA. In nucleotides, the CDR3 is TGTGCCAGCAGCTTACGACAGGGAAACTACAATGAGCAGTTCTTC. This sequence encodes CASSLRQGNYNEQFF.

The genes are TRBV6-5 and TRBJ1-2; 7 bases map to TRBD1. This CDR3 region has 12 residues. CDR1 is MNHEY and CDR2 is SVGAGI in the germline V gene. Trimming took 8 bases from V and 4 from J; bases not matched to a gene: 4. The CDR3 is CASGDSLYGYTF. The CDR3, as DNA: TGTGCCAGCGGGGACAGTCTCTATGGCTACACCTTC.

This sequence joins TRBV9 and TRBJ2-1, with 10 bases fitting TRBD2. CDR1 and CDR2 from the germline V gene are SGDLS and YYNGEE. After removal of 4 bases from V and 9 bases from J, the junction contained 10 bases not matched to a gene. The CDR3 length is 15 residues. The CDR3 reads CASSHLSGGVGEQFF. CDR3 in DNA: TGTGCCAGCAGCCACCTGAGCGGGGGGGTCGGTGAGCAGTTCTTC.

This chain uses TRBV14 with TRBJ2-1, with D perhaps TRBD2 (6 bases). The CDR3 contains 13 residues. V gave up 6 bases and J gave up 4 bases, with 10 bases separating them. Germline CDR1 reads SGHDN; CDR2 reads FVKESK. Here the CDR3 DNA reads TGTGCCAGCAGTTTCGGACTATACAATGAGCAGTTCTTC. Translation: CASSFGLYNEQFF. The full variable domain, completed using reference TRBV14 and TRBJ2-1, is EAGVTQFPSHSVIEKGQTVTLRCDPISGHDNLYWYRRVMGKEIKFLLHFVKESKQDESGMPNNRFLAERTGGTYSTLKVQPAELEDSGVYFCASSFGLYNEQFFGPGTRLTVL.

The CDR3 DNA follows: TGTGCCAGCAGTCGGAATCCCAGGTTCTATGGCTACACCTTC. As protein: CASSRNPRFYGYTF. The J gene is TRBJ1-2, the V gene TRBV6-5; unclear D gene. CDR1 and CDR2 (germline): MNHEY, SVGAGI. Trimming pared 5 bases from V and 4 bases from J, leaving 14 bases between. The CDR3 consists of 14 residues.

The chain employs TRBV18 and TRBJ1-1; 11 nucleotides align to TRBD1. Germline CDR1 reads KGHSH; CDR2 reads LQKENI. With 4 bases clipped from V and 5 bases from J, the junction kept 3 bases outside the gene matches. The CDR3 is 14 residues long. CDR3 protein: CASSQGQGGTEAFF. The CDR3 DNA follows: TGTGCCAGCTCACAGGGACAGGGGGGGACTGAAGCTTTCTTT.

V gene TRBV27 combines with J gene TRBJ2-7; D gene unclear. The CDR3 consists of 13 residues. Germline assignment: CDR1 MNHEY and CDR2 SMNVEV (reference sequence). V was clipped by 3 bases and J by 3 bases, with 9 bases between them. CDR3 DNA: TGTGCCAGCAGTTTTGGAGTGAGCTACGAGCAGTACTTC. This sequence encodes CASSFGVSYEQYF.